The rows below give T cell receptor beta chains drawn from one sample of a study of blood T cell repertoires in COVID-19. Generated by immunoSEQ multiplex PCR, the TCRdb table keeps only in-frame clones and is missing some. Of about 220,000 clones listed, roughly 85% are singletons. Sequencing input: PBMCs or T cells enriched from blood (not recorded which). These TCRs come from a woman aged 40 to 50 with acute COVID-19. Both conserved end residues are trimmed from each CDR3.

V: TRBV18
J: TRBJ1-2
CDR3: ASSPAGDGYT

V: TRBV10-3
J: TRBJ1-2
CDR3: AISAGQGGYT

V: TRBV11-2
J: TRBJ2-7
CDR3: ASSLIQAGDIYEQY

V: TRBV29-1
J: TRBJ2-1
CDR3: SVEMTAHYNEQF

V: TRBV5-1
J: TRBJ1-6
CDR3: ASSESGNSPLH

V: TRBV5-5
J: TRBJ2-5
CDR3: ASSLELRETQY

V: TRBV9
J: TRBJ2-7
CDR3: ASSSRPSGATYEQY

V: TRBV6-6
J: TRBJ1-4
CDR3: ASSPPGQGVVSEKLF

V: TRBV10-1
J: TRBJ1-1
CDR3: ASRKTVNTEAF

V: TRBV7-2
J: TRBJ2-2
CDR3: ASSLVRTGAGELF

V: TRBV18
J: TRBJ2-7
CDR3: ASSPPVTGSEQY

V: TRBV6-5
J: TRBJ2-3
CDR3: ASSYQGGTDTQY

V: TRBV9
J: TRBJ1-6
CDR3: ASSEGDGPYNSPLH

V: TRBV27
J: TRBJ1-1
CDR3: ASSPREGRDTEAF

V: TRBV7-3
J: TRBJ2-1
CDR3: ASSSPGTSRAPYNEQF

V: TRBV6-2/TRBV6-3
J: TRBJ2-7
CDR3: ASSGHSPYEQY

V: TRBV5-1
J: TRBJ1-2
CDR3: ASSTDRERLTNYGYT

V: TRBV5-1
J: TRBJ2-3
CDR3: ASSLNRGTDTQY